This T cell receptor (beta chain) comes out of a study of blood T cell repertoires in COVID-19. The wider study: The United States, Italy and Spain supplied acute and convalescent COVID-19 samples.

In the authors' methods: Estimated nucleated cell counts came from reference gene primer amplification. The method was immunoSEQ multiplex PCR; TCRdb's version includes in-frame clones alone and lacks a portion of them. V, J and clone size are those of that table, while D and trimming were read from the DNA. Here the sample spans around 250,000 clones, over 80% being singletons. The V gene's germline CDR1 is KGHDR and CDR2 SFDVKD. CDR3 size: 17 residues. The V gene lost 4 bases and the J gene lost 0 bases, with 14 bases spanning the gap. Clinical histories supplied by participants themselves formed the basis of cohort assignment.

The clonotype comes from a woman in her 30s with acute COVID-19. The chain joins TRBV24-1 to TRBJ2-2, with unresolved D. Sequenced: PBMCs or T cells enriched from blood (not recorded which). The CDR3 is CATSEPRVAPNTGELFF. CDR3 coding DNA: TGTGCCACCAGTGAACCCCGGGTGGCACCGAACACCGGGGAGCTGTTTTTT.